This T cell receptor beta chain was sequenced during a study of OX40 agonist ivuxolimab in advanced cancers. This table comes from immunoSEQ multiplex PCR, and its TCRdb copy is limited to in-frame clones, with some not included. The repertoire holds 45,000 to 70,000 clones, around nine tenths seen once, with over 6% in the top ten. V lost 0 bases and J lost 2, with 17 bases in between. From germline, CDR1 is SGHVS and CDR2 FQNEAQ. The CDR3 runs 17 residues. This clonotype originated in an adult with an advanced solid tumor such as melanoma, head and neck, liver or kidney cancer. Here the sequenced sample was CD4+ or CD8+ T cells sorted from blood, taken in a trial of the OX40 agonist ivuxolimab. The chain uses TRBV7-8 and TRBJ2-7, with D tentatively TRBD2 (6 bases). CDR3: CASSLALTGAKTYEQYF. For the CDR3, the DNA is TGTGCCAGCAGCTTAGCGCTAACGGGAGCAAAGACCTACGAGCAGTACTTC.